The 25 T cell receptor beta chains presented below share a single source sample, sequenced in a study of shared clonotypes between healthy human individuals. Measured with immunoSEQ multiplex PCR; TCRdb has only the in-frame clones, and not every one. The sample records 450,000 or so clones, more than 70% being singletons. The specimen was PBMCs. The receptors shown here come from a woman in her thirties or forties in good health. Some clones in this sample may be carry-over from other donors' samples.

This chain links TRBV28 with TRBJ2-7, with a tentative D call TRBD1 (6 bases). The CDR3 totals 16 residues. V lost 6 bases, J lost 0 bases, and 18 bases lay in between. Germline loops: CDR1 MDHEN, CDR2 SYDVKM. CDR3 sequence: CASSLDRLRASYEQYF. The CDR3 DNA reads as TGTGCCAGCAGCCTTGACAGGTTGAGGGCCTCCTACGAGCAGTACTTC.

The chain employs TRBV4-1 and TRBJ1-1; D uncertain. Germline V lookup: CDR1 MGHRA, CDR2 YSYEKL. V lost 4 bases and J 1 base, leaving 7 bases between the germline ends. The CDR3 extends over 13 amino acids. This CDR3 reads CASSLNKNTEAFF. The CDR3, as DNA: TGCGCCAGCAGCCTAAACAAGAACACTGAAGCTTTCTTT.

This sequence joins TRBV28 and TRBJ2-7; D is perhaps TRBD1 (6 bases). Germline values: CDR1 MDHEN, CDR2 SYDVKM. The length of the CDR3 is 17 residues. V shed 1 base and J shed 3 bases, with 19 bases lying between them. CDR3 DNA sequence: TGTGCCAGCAGTTTATCACCCGTGCGACAGGCCGACTACGAGCAGTACTTC. Its translation: CASSLSPVRQADYEQYF. Together with reference TRBV28 and TRBJ2-7, the CDR3 gives the full variable domain: DVKVTQSSRYLVKRTGEKVFLECVQDMDHENMFWYRQDPGLGLRLIYFSYDVKMKEKGDIPEGYSVSREKKERFSLILESASTNQTSMYLCASSLSPVRQADYEQYFGPGTRLTVT.

The chain links TRBV27 to TRBJ2-1; 7 bases agree with TRBD1. J lost 3 bases, V lost 7 bases, and 9 bases had no gene match. Per the germline V gene, CDR1 is MNHEY and CDR2 is SMNVEV (reference sequence). This CDR3 is 15 amino acids long. The CDR3 is CASNRGSSVYNEQFF. For the CDR3, the DNA is TGTGCCAGCAACAGGGGTTCTTCCGTCTACAATGAGCAGTTCTTC.

The sample holds one count of this clone. The chain combines TRBV6-4 with TRBJ2-2, with 9 bases fitting TRBD1. J gave up 3 bases and V 7 bases, and 3 bases lay outside the gene matches. The CDR3 totals 14 residues. Per germline, CDR1 MRHNA and CDR2 SNTAGT. The chain's CDR3 is CASTRTGDTGELFF. CDR3 in DNA: TGTGCCAGCACTCGGACAGGGGACACCGGGGAGCTGTTTTTT.

The chain recombines TRBV11-2 with TRBJ2-6; TRBD1 aligns across 7 bases. Trimming cost V 5 bases and J 2 bases; bases outside gene matches: 9. Germline lookup yields CDR1 SGHAT and CDR2 FQNNGV. The CDR3 loop spans 17 amino acids. The CDR3 coding sequence is TGTGCCAGCAGCCCTACCGGGACAGTGACTGGGGCCAACGTCCTGACTTTC. Protein sequence: CASSPTGTVTGANVLTF.

This clone was observed many times. The gene calls are TRBV10-3 and TRBJ2-1; 10 nucleotides match TRBD1. CDR3 length: 15 amino acids. J gave up 10 bases and V 7 bases, and 13 bases lay outside the gene matches. Germline V gives CDR1 ENHRY, CDR2 SYGVKD. The CDR3 loop reads CAITPGTGELGEQFF. The DNA of the CDR3 is TGTGCCATCACTCCCGGGACAGGGGAGTTAGGGGAGCAGTTCTTC.

The chain's CDR3 is CASSPPGGVETQYF. CDR3 in DNA: TGTGCCAGCAGTCCGCCCGGAGGGGTGGAGACCCAGTACTTC. The rearrangement uses TRBV27 and TRBJ2-5; D possibly corresponds to TRBD2 (6 bases). This CDR3 contains 14 residues. In germline, CDR1 is MNHEY, CDR2 SMNVEV (reference sequence). V was cut by 5 bases and J by 5 bases, with 15 bases left in between.

This chain links TRBV28 with TRBJ1-5; D uncertain. V lost 2 bases and J lost 0, with 14 bases in between. Germline V lookup: CDR1 MDHEN, CDR2 SYDVKM. The CDR3 spans 17 residues. The CDR3 nucleotides read TGTGCCAGCAGTTTAAGAAGGACCACTTATAGCAATCAGCCCCAGCATTTT. Its protein is CASSLRRTTYSNQPQHF.

Note on this clone: This likely traces to a read error, being one base from a far larger clone. The chain combines TRBV15 with TRBJ1-5; D is unclear. The CDR3 consists of 14 residues. Per the germline V gene, CDR1 is LNHNV and CDR2 is YYDKDF (reference sequence). The CDR3 nucleotides are TGTGCCACCGGCAGAGAGAGGGATTATCAGCCCCAGCATTTT. Its translation: CATGRERDYQPQHF.

The gene calls are TRBV5-4 and TRBJ2-7; D might be TRBD1 (6 bases). This CDR3 has 12 residues. Germline V gene sequence: CDR1 SGHNT, CDR2 YYREEE (reference sequence). Trimming shortened V by 5 bases and J by 1 base, and 7 bases separated the two germline ends. The CDR3 DNA follows: TGTGCCAGCAGAGGGGGTTCCTACGAGCAGTACTTC. Amino acids: CASRGGSYEQYF.

V and J are TRBV6-6 and TRBJ2-7; a possible D gene is TRBD1 (5 bases). CDR3 size: 15 residues. V was cut by 2 bases and J by 7 bases, with 18 bases left in between. Germline CDR1 and CDR2: MNHNY and SVGAGI (reference sequence). CDR3 residues: CASSYILGAPGEQYF. As DNA, the CDR3 is TGTGCCAGCAGTTACATCCTTGGGGCCCCAGGAGAGCAGTACTTC.

The gene calls are TRBV7-9 and TRBJ2-2; D remains ambiguous. V gave up 5 bases and J gave up 4 bases, with 8 bases separating them. Germline V CDR1 and CDR2: SEHNR, FQNEAQ (reference sequence). The CDR3 sequence is 13 residues long. DNA for the CDR3: TGTGCCAGCAGCGCCCGCCGCACCGGGGAGCTGTTTTTT. This translates into CASSARRTGELFF. Drawing the rest from reference TRBV7-9 and TRBJ2-2, the complete variable domain is DTGVSQNPRHKITKRGQNVTFRCDPISEHNRLYWYRQTLGQGPEFLTYFQNEAQLEKSRLLSDRFSAERPKGSFSTLEIQRTEQGDSAMYLCASSARRTGELFFGEGSRLTVL.

The chain joins TRBV2 to TRBJ2-1; D might be TRBD1 (6 bases). Germline loops: CDR1 SNHLY, CDR2 FYNNEI. This CDR3 comprises 12 residues. Trimming took 6 bases from V and 8 from J, leaving 11 bases between them. Written as DNA, the CDR3 is TGTGCCAGCAGCCCTGGGGGCTATGAGCAGTTCTTC. Protein sequence: CASSPGGYEQFF.

This clone was seen a handful of times. As the CDR3 is not closed by the conserved phenylalanine or tryptophan, this likely results from a read error. No DNA is shown, since the ends of the CDR3 on it are uncertain; the CDR3 is the one TCRdb lists. Other DNA sequences in the same sample also yield this CDR3. The chain is built from TRBV18 and TRBJ1-1. The germline V gene has CDR1 KGHSH and CDR2 LQKENI. The CDR3 totals 12 residues, both ends included. The chain's CDR3 is CASSPQGAEAFS.

The V and J genes are TRBV7-3 and TRBJ2-7, with 9 bases matching TRBD1. V dropped 5 bases and J dropped 1; count of bases not matched to a gene: 6. The CDR3 loop spans 15 amino acids. Germline V gene lookup returns CDR1 SGHTA and CDR2 FQGTGA. CDR3 sequence reads: CASSSPGQGSYEQYF. CDR3 DNA: TGTGCCAGCAGCAGTCCGGGACAGGGATCCTACGAGCAGTACTTC.

This sequence joins TRBV7-6 and TRBJ2-7; 10 bases align to TRBD1. The CDR3 extends over 15 amino acids. The germline CDR1 and CDR2 sequences are SGHVS and FNYEAQ. Losses at the gene ends were 1 base for V and 7 bases for J; bases not matched to a gene: 7. CDR3 residues: CASSLDDRGPVEQYF. DNA for the CDR3: TGTGCCAGCAGCTTAGACGACAGGGGGCCGGTGGAGCAGTACTTC.

The chain links TRBV9 to TRBJ2-7; D ambiguous. Germline loops: CDR1 SGDLS, CDR2 YYNGEE. The CDR3 covers 13 residues. Trimming stripped 4 bases from V and 2 bases from J, with 10 bases between. This CDR3 reads CASSPPRAYEQYF. The CDR3 coding sequence is TGTGCCAGCAGCCCCCCCCGCGCCTACGAGCAGTACTTC.

This clone was found a few times. J is TRBJ2-1 and V is TRBV7-9, with TRBD2 as a possible D gene (5 bases). The CDR3 covers 13 residues. Trimming took off 5 bases at V and 5 bases at J, with 10 bases between the two ends. CDR1 and CDR2 from the germline V gene are SEHNR and FQNEAQ (reference sequence). In nucleotides, the CDR3 is TGTGCCAGCAGCCTCGGGATTAACAATGAGCAGTTCTTC. Translating gives CASSLGINNEQFF. The complete variable domain, with remaining parts taken from reference TRBV7-9 and TRBJ2-1, reads DTGVSQNPRHKITKRGQNVTFRCDPISEHNRLYWYRQTLGQGPEFLTYFQNEAQLEKSRLLSDRFSAERPKGSFSTLEIQRTEQGDSAMYLCASSLGINNEQFFGPGTRLTVL.

The chain is built from TRBV7-2 and TRBJ2-5; 8 bases map to TRBD1. Near its end, the DNA agrees better with TRBJ2-7, so the J call may be wrong. CDR3 length: 14 amino acids. Germline CDR1 and CDR2: SGHTA and FQGNSA. The CDR3 DNA sequence: TGTGCCAGCAGCCAAGGACAGGGTGGGTACGAGCAGTACTTC. Its translation is CASSQGQGGYEQYF.

About this clone: A far larger clone is only one base removed, so a read error is likely. V usage is TRBV5-6 and J usage is TRBJ1-5, with D perhaps matching TRBD1 (5 bases). The CDR3 loop spans 16 amino acids. Germline loops: CDR1 SGHDT, CDR2 YYEEEE. CDR3 sequence reads: CASSLDGGSINQPQRF. For the CDR3, the DNA is TGTGCCAGCAGCTTGGATGGGGGATCGATCAATCAGCCCCAGCGTTTT. The full variable domain, rest sourced from reference TRBV5-6 and TRBJ1-5, is DAGVTQSPTHLIKTRGQQVTLRCSPKSGHDTVSWYQQALGQGPQFIFQYYEEEERQRGNFPDRFSGHQFPNYSSELNVNALLLGDSALYLCASSLDGGSINQPQRFGDGTRLSIL.

This clone was picked up many times. Different DNA sequences within this sample yield the same CDR3. The J gene is TRBJ2-7, the V gene TRBV18, with 8 bases that match TRBD1. Losses at the gene ends were 2 bases for V and 2 bases for J; bases not matched to a gene: 2. Germline CDR1 is KGHSH and CDR2 is LQKENI. The CDR3 totals 14 residues. Written as DNA, the CDR3 is TGTGCCAGCTCACCAGGGACAGGTCCCTACGAGCAGTACTTC. Protein: CASSPGTGPYEQYF.

The chain combines TRBV6-1 with TRBJ1-2; no clear D. V was shortened by 1 base and J by 0 bases, with 3 bases between the two germline ends. The CDR3 runs 13 residues. Germline loops: CDR1 MNHNS, CDR2 SASEGT. As DNA, the CDR3 is TGTGCCAGCAGTGAAGTTACTAACTATGGCTACACCTTC. This encodes CASSEVTNYGYTF.

A word on this clone: Given a far larger clone just one base away, this is likely a sequencing read error. Other DNA sequences within the sample encode an identical CDR3. This chain uses TRBV30 with TRBJ2-5, with TRBD2 matching 10 bases. Germline V gives CDR1 GTSNPN, CDR2 SVGIG (reference sequence). The CDR3 spans 16 residues. V lost 7 bases and J lost 3; bases outside the gene matches: 14. The CDR3 region is CALSRQLAGAEETQYF. CDR3 DNA: TGTGCCTTATCCCGCCAGCTAGCGGGGGCAGAAGAGACCCAGTACTTC.

In its sample, this clone was seen many times. CDR3 loop: CASSVASGSFGETQYF. Written as DNA, the CDR3 is TGTGCCAGCAGTGTAGCTAGCGGGAGTTTCGGGGAGACCCAGTACTTC. The V gene is TRBV2, the J gene TRBJ2-5; 10 bases line up with TRBD2. This CDR3 has 16 residues. Germline trimming cut 4 bases from V and 5 bases from J; bases unmatched to any gene: 10. The germline V gene encodes CDR1 SNHLY and CDR2 FYNNEI. Variable domain in full (rest from reference TRBV2 and TRBJ2-5): EPEVTQTPSHQVTQMGQEVILRCVPISNHLYFYWYRQILGQKVEFLVSFYNNEISEKSEIFDDQFSVERPDGSNFTLKIRSTKLEDSAMYFCASSVASGSFGETQYFGPGTRLLVL.